This paragraph covers one TCR beta chain sequence. What antigen it recognizes has not been identified. No much larger clonotype is one base removed from it; base qualities were not supplied. Counted from cysteine to phenylalanine, this CDR3 has 14 amino acids. Only the CDR3 DNA is retained, 42 bases long and in frame from the first base. From a lookup of the germline V gene, CDR1 and CDR2 are MNHEY and SVGAGI. V is trimmed back by 1 base and J by 7 bases, and the junction contains 6 bases that no gene match accounts for. The time point label for this specimen denotes: baseline before first vaccination. Samples from vaccinated people were obtained from the UK trials COV001 and COV002, which included a single-blind randomized controlled phase 2/3 trial of AZD1222 (ChAdOx1 nCoV-19) in healthy adults. For TCRbeta chain sequencing, PBMC samples from trial participants were taken at day 0 and at day 28 after the second dose.

The sample comes from a study of T cell responses to AZD1222 COVID-19 vaccine (dated by TCRdb to about 2021). Turning to the overall study: Because spike-specific TCR depth and breadth did not differ between the two schedules, AZD1222 recipients who got a second dose at roughly 4 weeks were pooled with those who got a second dose at roughly 12 weeks. Trial participants were enrolled by age into subgroups of 18-55, 56-69 and 70-plus years, and around 140, 26 and 57 TCR-sequenced participants, respectively, were included in these subgroups. TCR sequencing covered over 230 trial participants: 200 to 220 given two doses of AZD1222 and about 26 given two doses of MenACWY control vaccine.

The CDR3 regions of human TCRbeta chains were analyzed by immunosequencing. On the authors' methods: TCRs in the repertoires were compared against a reference library of SARS-CoV-2-specific TCRs that had been generated with the MIRA antigen-specificity platform. Breadth meant the fraction of unique TCRs that were SARS-CoV-2-associated, whereas depth meant the fraction of total T cells that were SARS-CoV-2-associated. Using the MIRA data, every spike-specific TCR was mapped to the spike region that the TCR reacted to and assigned to either a CD4 or a CD8 class. Log10-transformed breadth and depth values were compared by one-way ANOVA with Sidak's multiple comparisons tests. In TCRdb, the immuneACCESS table is reduced to in-frame sequences with V and J assigned. These tables do not hold every clone; where another copy was compared, an unresolved V gene accounts for under half, and the others remain unexplained. For V, J and clone size, that table is used; D and trimming come from the DNA. The sample table holds 150,000 to 180,000 clones, of which 88% were seen once. The top ten hold around 2.9% of the sample.

Results and caveats for the whole study, not just this receptor: In the small 56-69-year group, the increase in depth fell short of significance, most likely because of low power. Nearly half of unique spike-specific TCRs reportedly recognized epitopes outside regions mutated in the B.1.351 and B.1.1.7 variants. Because no day 14 peak-response samples were available, the repertoires could be characterized only after the peak T cell response. Conclusions about previously exposed vaccinees are limited because only six or seven AZD1222 recipients were SARS-CoV-2 seropositive at baseline. After two AZD1222 doses, spike-specific TCR breadth and depth were significantly higher than at day 0 and than in MenACWY recipients. CD4 TCRs associated with the vaccine covered the entire spike protein, and the dominant responses were in regions 160-218 and 743-854. Participants were mostly white British and included more females than males, and it was suggested by the authors that clonal diversity may have been underestimated.

The TCR was taken from an adult in good health. The sample in question was peripheral blood, obtained on day 0 of AZD1222 vaccination. Recombination connected TRBV6-5 to TRBJ2-7, with TRBD1 matching 8 junction bases. The CDR3 reads CASSYWQGAGEQYF. The DNA sequence reads TGTGCCAGCAGTTACTGGCAGGGGGCGGGTGAGCAGTACTTC.